One sample yielded the 21 T cell receptor beta chains listed below, sequenced in a study of blood T cell repertoires in COVID-19. Only in-frame clones appear in the TCRdb table, and some are missing; sequencing was by immunoSEQ multiplex PCR. The sample contains a few hundred thousand clones, about 85% of which appear only once. What was sequenced was peripheral blood. These receptors all stem from a human donor with COVID-19, enrolled during active disease. The donor label of this sample is uncertain.

Only a few counts were recorded for this clone. Other nucleotide sequences in the sample specify the same CDR3. CDR3 protein: CASSLANYGYTF. The CDR3 nucleotides are TGTGCCAGCAGTTTGGCAAACTATGGCTACACCTTC. The V call is TRBV28, the J call TRBJ1-2; D ambiguous. V was trimmed by 3 bases and J by 2 bases, leaving 4 bases between them. The germline V gene has CDR1 MDHEN and CDR2 SYDVKM. CDR3 length: 12 residues.

V and J are TRBV19 and TRBJ2-7, with D tentatively TRBD2 (6 bases). V was pared by 8 bases and J by 2 bases, with 19 bases between. The CDR3 covers 15 residues. Germline V gene data show CDR1 as LNHDA and CDR2 as SQIVND (reference sequence). DNA for the CDR3: TGTGCCAGTCGCCCGAGGGGAGGACAAACCTACGAGCAGTACTTC. Amino acids: CASRPRGGQTYEQYF.

The chain recombines TRBV5-4 with TRBJ2-2; D is perhaps TRBD1 (5 bases). The V gene lost 4 bases and the J gene lost 0 bases, with 7 bases spanning the gap. CDR1 SGHNT and CDR2 YYREEE come from the germline V gene (reference sequence). This CDR3 is built from 14 residues. DNA for the CDR3: TGTGCCAGCAGCGAGACAGCGAACACCGGGGAGCTGTTTTTT. It codes for CASSETANTGELFF.

The V and J genes are TRBV12-3 or TRBV12-4 and TRBJ1-2; TRBD1 agrees at 8 bases. The V segment lost 3 bases and the J segment 7 bases; nucleotides outside the gene matches: 4. The CDR3 spans 13 residues. CDR3 protein: CASSFLDRAGYTF. In DNA, the CDR3 is TGTGCCAGCAGTTTTTTGGACAGGGCTGGCTACACCTTC.

This clone was seen only a few times. The V gene is TRBV2, the J gene TRBJ2-1; D gene ambiguous. Trimming pared 6 bases from V and 0 bases from J, leaving 12 bases between. The length of the CDR3 is 15 residues. Germline CDR1 is SNHLY and CDR2 is FYNNEI. This chain's CDR3 is CASSGSLSSYNEQFF. CDR3 nucleotide sequence: TGTGCCAGCAGCGGGTCCTTAAGCTCCTACAATGAGCAGTTCTTC. The full variable domain, in which reference TRBV2 and TRBJ2-1 provide the parts outside the CDR3, is EPEVTQTPSHQVTQMGQEVILRCVPISNHLYFYWYRQILGQKVEFLVSFYNNEISEKSEIFDDQFSVERPDGSNFTLKIRSTKLEDSAMYFCASSGSLSSYNEQFFGPGTRLTVL.

J is TRBJ2-1 and V is TRBV29-1; 11 bases are a match to TRBD2. V lost 6 bases and J lost 0; bases outside the gene matches: 10. The germline gives CDR1 SQVTM, CDR2 ANQGSEA. The CDR3 is 17 residues long. CDR3 nucleotide sequence: TGCAGCGTGGCCCGGGCTAGCGGGAGGAGCTCCTACAATGAGCAGTTCTTC. This encodes CSVARASGRSSYNEQFF.

This sequence joins TRBV7-3 and TRBJ2-1; D is unresolved. With 5 bases removed from V and 5 bases from J, the gap between germline ends came to 13 bases. Germline CDR1 SGHTA, CDR2 FQGTGA. The CDR3 covers 14 residues. Here the CDR3 DNA reads TGTGCCAGCAGCCCCACTGTGAGCCACAATGAGCAGTTCTTC. This encodes CASSPTVSHNEQFF.

The chain is built from TRBV2 and TRBJ2-7; TRBD2 is a possible D gene (6 bases). The CDR3 consists of 15 residues. Germline values: CDR1 SNHLY, CDR2 FYNNEI. Trimming cost V 6 bases and J 4 bases, with 19 bases left between them. DNA of the CDR3: TGTGCCAGCAGCGCCGGAGGGAGAAGTGTTTACGAGCAGTACTTC. Translated: CASSAGGRSVYEQYF.

The rearrangement uses TRBV9 and TRBJ1-1; 9 bases map to TRBD1. The CDR3 extends over 14 amino acids. V was clipped by 4 bases and J by 5 bases; unmatched bases: 6. In germline, CDR1 is SGDLS, CDR2 YYNGEE. CDR3 loop: CASSQTTGGTEAFF. For the CDR3, the DNA is TGTGCCAGCAGCCAGACGACAGGGGGGACTGAAGCTTTCTTT.

This chain connects TRBV21-1 to TRBJ1-5. TRBV21-1 constitutes a pseudogene. The CDR3 totals 15 residues. CDR3 protein: CASSAGSYSNQPQHF. CDR3 in DNA: TGTGCCAGCAGCGCCGGGTCCTATAGCAATCAGCCCCAGCATTTT.

This sequence joins TRBV5-1 and TRBJ2-1, with D unresolved. This CDR3 spans 17 amino acids. Germline V gene sequence: CDR1 SGHRS, CDR2 YFSETQ. Between the trimmed V and J ends, which lost 4 bases and 2 bases, there was a span of 19 bases. CDR3 in amino acids: CASSHATSRYPYNEQFF. The CDR3 bases are TGCGCCAGCAGCCACGCAACCTCTAGGTACCCCTACAATGAGCAGTTCTTC.

This sequence joins TRBV7-3 and TRBJ1-1; TRBD1 might be the D (6 bases). There are 14 residues in the CDR3. Trimming removed 5 bases from V and 3 bases from J, with 13 bases in between. The germline gives CDR1 SGHTA, CDR2 FQGTGA. As DNA, the CDR3 is TGTGCCAGCAGCCAGACTGGACAGTACACTGAAGCTTTCTTT. Protein product: CASSQTGQYTEAFF.

The rearrangement joins TRBV6-2 or TRBV6-3 to TRBJ1-5; 8 nucleotides agree with TRBD1. The germline V gene encodes CDR1 MNHEY and CDR2 SVGEGT. V gave up 6 bases and J gave up 6 bases; unmatched junction bases: 7. The CDR3 spans 14 residues. CDR3 in DNA: TGTGCCAGCAGCCAGGGGGCGCAGAGTCAGCCCCAGCATTTT. It specifies CASSQGAQSQPQHF.

The chain is built from TRBV11-2 and TRBJ1-4; D is ambiguous. Trimming took off 4 bases at V and 5 bases at J, with 14 bases between the two ends. The CDR3 covers 15 residues. CDR1 and CDR2 from the germline V gene are SGHAT and FQNNGV. The CDR3, as DNA: TGTGCCAGCAGCTCCCGAGTAACGGGGAATGAAAAACTGTTTTTT. This encodes CASSSRVTGNEKLFF. The complete variable domain, with remaining parts taken from reference TRBV11-2 and TRBJ1-4, reads EAGVAQSPRYKIIEKRQSVAFWCNPISGHATLYWYQQILGQGPKLLIQFQNNGVVDDSQLPKDRFSAERLKGVDSTLKIQPAKLEDSAVYLCASSSRVTGNEKLFFGSGTQLSVL.

This rearrangement joins TRBV30 to TRBJ2-1, with D possibly being TRBD2 (6 bases). Deletions cut 7 bases from V and 1 base from J, with 17 bases between. This CDR3 comprises 15 residues. Per the germline V gene, CDR1 is GTSNPN and CDR2 is SVGIG (reference sequence). As DNA, the CDR3 is TGTGCCTATGGGGGAGAGGGACTGTCCTACAATGAGCAGTTCTTC. Protein sequence: CAYGGEGLSYNEQFF.

This clone was detected once. The genes are TRBV19 and TRBJ1-4; 9 bases are shared with TRBD1. The V and J ends lost 6 bases and 4 bases, in that order; junction bases with no gene match: 6. Looked up from germline, CDR1 is LNHDA and CDR2 is SQIVND (reference sequence). The CDR3 is 15 residues long. The CDR3 DNA reads as TGTGCCAGTAGGGACAGGGGAAGGGATAATGAAAAACTGTTTTTT. This encodes CASRDRGRDNEKLFF.

This clone occurred a few times. The V call is TRBV18, the J call TRBJ2-5; 7 positions agree with TRBD2. The CDR3 sequence is 14 residues long. J was trimmed by 3 bases and V by 3 bases; bases with no gene match: 4. In germline, CDR1 is KGHSH, CDR2 LQKENI. Written as DNA, the CDR3 is TGTGCCAGCTCACCGGCGGGGGTAGAAGAGACCCAGTACTTC. The encoded protein is CASSPAGVEETQYF.

V usage is TRBV29-1 and J usage is TRBJ1-1, with 9 bases fitting TRBD1. Per germline, CDR1 SQVTM and CDR2 ANQGSEA. J lost 7 bases, V lost 7 bases, and 19 bases had no gene match. The CDR3 runs to 16 residues. CDR3 bases: TGCAGCGGCCATACGGGACAGGGACTGTTGGGTAATGAAGCTTTCTTT. This translates into CSGHTGQGLLGNEAFF.

This chain joins TRBV3-1 (or the pseudogene TRBV3-2) and TRBJ2-5, with D possibly being TRBD2 (5 bases). The CDR3 covers 15 residues. V gave up 4 bases and J gave up 5 bases, with 17 bases separating them. Germline CDR1 and CDR2: LGHDT and YNNKEL (reference sequence). The CDR3 spells CASSPKDLQRETQYF. The CDR3 DNA reads TGTGCCAGCAGCCCTAAAGATCTCCAGCGGGAGACCCAGTACTTC.

The rearrangement joins TRBV6-1 to TRBJ2-1; TRBD2 matches at 7 bases. V lost 0 bases to trimming and J lost 9 bases; unmatched junction nucleotides: 8. The CDR3 has 15 amino acids. Germline V lookup: CDR1 MNHNS, CDR2 SASEGT. The CDR3, as DNA: TGTGCCAGCAGTGAAGCGCAGAGCGGGAAGGGTGAGCAGTTCTTC. Translating it yields CASSEAQSGKGEQFF.

This clone occurred once. This chain uses TRBV27 with TRBJ1-1; TRBD1 agrees at 9 bases. The length of the CDR3 is 13 residues. Trimming at V came to 8 bases and at J to 4 bases, leaving 5 bases not matched to a gene. The V gene's germline CDR1 is MNHEY and CDR2 SMNVEV (reference sequence). The CDR3 here is CASGPDRGTEAFF. The CDR3 coding sequence is TGTGCCAGCGGCCCGGACAGGGGCACTGAAGCTTTCTTT.